A selection of T cell receptor beta chains follows, all from one sample in a study of T cells in localized non-small cell lung cancer. Sequenced by immunoSEQ multiplex PCR; TCRdb stores in-frame clones only, minus some. Found here are a few thousand clones, 34% of them singletons; the top ten hold 18%. This specimen consisted of lung tumor tissue, obtained before any cancer treatment. The receptors were gathered from a man aged 40-75 years with stage II squamous cell lung carcinoma. Each CDR3 is given with its conserved first and last residue. Each record gives: J gene, CDR3 length, clone size, V gene, D gene, CDR3 protein, CDR3 DNA. D genes are given only for firm matches. The listing skips clone size in some rows; elsewhere it reads once, few, many or a size class.

J: TRBJ1-1
length: 13
size: .
V: TRBV9
D: .
CDR3: CASSPHTDTEAFF
DNA: TGTGCCAGCAGCCCCCACACCGACACTGAAGCTTTCTTT

J: TRBJ2-1
length: 16
size: .
V: TRBV29-1
D: TRBD2
CDR3: CSVDLASGNPYNEQFF
DNA: TGCAGCGTTGACTTGGCTAGCGGGAATCCATACAATGAGCAGTTCTTC

J: TRBJ2-6
length: 18
size: .
V: TRBV25-1
D: .
CDR3: CASSEFHQGVSGANVLTF
DNA: TGTGCCAGCAGTGAATTCCACCAGGGAGTCTCTGGGGCCAACGTCCTGACTTTC

J: TRBJ2-2
length: 16
size: few
V: TRBV7-1
D: TRBD2
CDR3: CASSVPGLAGTGELFF
DNA: TGTGCCAGCAGCGTTCCGGGACTAGCGGGAACCGGGGAGCTGTTTTTT

J: TRBJ2-1
length: 15
size: medium-sized
V: TRBV9
D: .
CDR3: CASSTYPSVYNEQFF
DNA: TGTGCCAGCAGCACATACCCTAGCGTCTACAATGAGCAGTTCTTC

J: TRBJ2-5
length: 16
size: medium-sized
V: TRBV11-3
D: TRBD2
CDR3: CASSLAGLAGVETQYF
DNA: TGTGCCAGCAGCTTGGCGGGACTAGCGGGGGTGGAGACCCAGTACTTC

J: TRBJ2-7
length: 15
size: .
V: TRBV28
D: .
CDR3: CASSRDFQRTYEQYF
DNA: TGTGCCAGCAGCCGGGACTTCCAGCGTACGTACGAGCAGTACTTC

J: TRBJ2-7
length: 15
size: .
V: TRBV12-5
D: TRBD1
CDR3: CASSVGRDRGLGQYF
DNA: TGTGCCAGCTCGGTTGGCCGGGACAGGGGGCTAGGGCAGTACTTC

J: TRBJ1-5
length: 15
size: .
V: TRBV19
D: .
CDR3: CASCPNARTNQPQHF
DNA: TGTGCCTCCTGCCCTAACGCAAGAACCAATCAGCCCCAGCATTTT

J: TRBJ1-1
length: 16
size: .
V: TRBV5-1
D: TRBD1
CDR3: CASSFWTGGADTEAFF
DNA: TGCGCCAGCAGCTTTTGGACAGGGGGCGCGGACACTGAAGCTTTCTTT

J: TRBJ2-3
length: 16
size: .
V: TRBV12-5
D: .
CDR3: CASGPLTNAPADTQYF
DNA: TGTGCTAGTGGTCCGTTGACGAACGCCCCTGCAGATACGCAGTATTTT

J: TRBJ1-1
length: 11
size: few
V: TRBV6-7
D: .
CDR3: CASSLSGGTFF
DNA: TGTGCCAGCAGTTTATCTGGAGGTACTTTCTTT

J: TRBJ2-5
length: 16
size: medium-sized
V: TRBV9
D: TRBD2
CDR3: CASSLGVAGDQETQYF
DNA: TGTGCCAGCAGCCTTGGGGTAGCGGGAGATCAAGAGACCCAGTACTTC

J: TRBJ2-7
length: 12
size: .
V: TRBV30
D: TRBD1
CDR3: CAWRITGAPQYF
DNA: TGTGCCTGGAGAATCACAGGGGCGCCTCAGTACTTC

J: TRBJ2-5
length: 14
size: medium-sized
V: TRBV19
D: .
CDR3: CASSIDAGSKTQYF
DNA: TGTGCCAGTAGTATAGATGCGGGGTCGAAGACCCAGTACTTC